Listed below are T cell receptor beta chains from one sample, sequenced in a study of graft-versus-host responses after intestinal transplantation. This table comes from immunoSEQ multiplex PCR, and its TCRdb copy is limited to in-frame clones, with some not included. The table shows 25,000 to 30,000 clones, with roughly 87% occurring only once. The specimen comprised PBMCs, sampled about 460 days after intestinal transplantation. Receptors were obtained from a human patient who received an intestinal transplant, so some T cells may come from the graft donor. Each CDR3 is given with its conserved first and last residue. Fields, in order: V gene, CDR3 protein.

V gene: TRBV4-1
CDR3 protein: CASSQDRTGADYSNQPQHF

V gene: TRBV7-2
CDR3 protein: CASSLQGSGSNQPQHF

V gene: TRBV9
CDR3 protein: CASSPDGDGNYGYTF

V gene: TRBV2
CDR3 protein: CASRAGQGGQPQHF

V gene: TRBV30
CDR3 protein: CAWSRDGSYEQYF

V gene: TRBV7-9
CDR3 protein: CASSLGAQFKPYNEQFF

V gene: TRBV7-2
CDR3 protein: CASRDRDRGRGNSPLHF

V gene: TRBV7-6
CDR3 protein: CASSSPSGGRSPLHF

V gene: TRBV9
CDR3 protein: CASSASPAGELFF

V gene: TRBV7-2
CDR3 protein: CASSGTASYEQYF

V gene: TRBV7-2
CDR3 protein: CASSPRQAYYGYTF

V gene: TRBV19
CDR3 protein: CASTREQTTLNEQFF

V gene: TRBV11-2
CDR3 protein: CASSLGYAEITDTQYF

V gene: TRBV6-1
CDR3 protein: CASMPGGRPPYGYTF

V gene: TRBV5-1
CDR3 protein: CASSSGGTDTEAFF

V gene: TRBV18
CDR3 protein: CASSLGTGVWYQYF

V gene: TRBV11-2
CDR3 protein: CASSSRQGRYEQYF

V gene: TRBV2
CDR3 protein: CASIRRVSGANVLTF

V gene: TRBV4-3
CDR3 protein: CASSQESGGGEQFF

V gene: TRBV6-5
CDR3 protein: CASGGGYEQYF

V gene: TRBV7-9
CDR3 protein: CASSLAGTDGYTF

V gene: TRBV27
CDR3 protein: CASSELTGIQETQYF

V gene: TRBV6-1
CDR3 protein: CASSEGGQGFGELFF

V gene: TRBV7-2
CDR3 protein: CASSPPGPETQYF

V gene: TRBV7-8
CDR3 protein: CASSLAGGLNTGELFF

V gene: TRBV13
CDR3 protein: CASSSDRGRVESTEAFF

V gene: TRBV2
CDR3 protein: CASRGQANTEAFF

V gene: TRBV13
CDR3 protein: CASSLYGTSGNTGELFF

V gene: TRBV2
CDR3 protein: CASSDPLHF

V gene: TRBV4-1
CDR3 protein: CASSPGTSSYEQYF

V gene: TRBV7-9
CDR3 protein: CASSLWQGAEGYTF

V gene: TRBV7-4
CDR3 protein: CASSIRESDTQYF

V gene: TRBV6-1
CDR3 protein: CASIPFSGSNQPQHF

V gene: TRBV4-1
CDR3 protein: CASSRRTGETQYF

V gene: TRBV7-9
CDR3 protein: CASSARQGANTEAFF

V gene: TRBV28
CDR3 protein: CASRRPGPPYTEAFF

V gene: TRBV28
CDR3 protein: CASLGQYNEQFF

V gene: TRBV6-1
CDR3 protein: CASSEAPRLKETQYF

V gene: TRBV6-6
CDR3 protein: CASSRSGSSSYEQYF

V gene: TRBV5-6
CDR3 protein: CASSLGGRNSGNTIYF

V gene: TRBV14
CDR3 protein: CASSLSWTSGRPSSYNEQFF

V gene: TRBV10-2
CDR3 protein: CASSGQGILTEAFF

V gene: TRBV18
CDR3 protein: CASSRGDSPGIYNEQFF

V gene: TRBV19
CDR3 protein: CASSIQVYNEQFF

V gene: TRBV21-1
CDR3 protein: CASSIKGGGALTLHF